What follows is one T cell receptor beta chain and its context. TCRdb re-analysed the 5' RACE reads in MiXCR, keeping a single row per CDR3 protein. The table includes 400,000 to 650,000 distinct CDR3 sequences, 20% to 25% detected once. The sample is drawn from a study of identical twins. This CDR3 is built from 15 residues. V trimming: 6 bases; J trimming: 1 base; junction bases outside the gene matches: 8. The sample also formed part of further work on T cells expressing NK-cell markers. That work adds: Serological testing identified seven of the eight sequenced donors as HCMV-seropositive and one as seronegative. NKG2C+ dominant clonotypes from roughly 6 donors made up about 1.0-7.0% of CD8+ T cells.

The receptor's source is a woman under 30 in good health. Sequencing was carried out using CD4+ T cells sorted from blood. This chain joins TRBV12-3 or TRBV12-4 and TRBJ1-1, with 7 positions matching TRBD1. The DNA for the CDR3 is TGTGCCAGCAGGCCCCGGGGACAGCAGAACACTGAAGCTTTCTTT. This translates into CASRPRGQQNTEAFF.